This T cell receptor (beta chain) was sequenced in a study of early T cells in non-severe SARS-CoV-2 infection. CDR3 length: 14 residues. V shed 6 bases, J shed 5 bases, and the junction held 8 bases outside the gene matches. Germline CDR1 reads SQVTM; CDR2 reads ANQGSEA. TCRdb used MiXCR to reprocess the 5' RACE reads, holding one entry per CDR3 protein. The sample has about 83,000 distinct CDR3 sequences; roughly 13% are singletons. This clonotype has a handful of counts. The J gene is TRBJ2-1, the V gene TRBV29-1; 9 bases line up with TRBD2. The sample comprised whole blood. The clonotype originates from an adult who was a healthcare worker with PCR-confirmed SARS-CoV-2 infection or an uninfected control (not recorded which). CDR3 in amino acids: CSVVSGRGDNEQFF. Here the CDR3 DNA reads TGCAGCGTAGTTAGCGGGAGAGGGGACAATGAGCAGTTCTTC.